This T cell receptor beta chain was sequenced for a study of blood T cell repertoires in COVID-19 (dated by TCRdb to 2020 to 2022). In the study overall: Samples covering the acute and convalescent phases of COVID-19 were provided by collaborators in the United States, Italy and Spain. The prospective study material was composed of cDNA or gDNA derived from T cells, B-cell-depleted T cells, or PBMCs. Deeply sampled blood TCRbeta repertoires from subjects exposed to, actively infected with, or recovered from COVID-19 were included in the dataset. The repertoires were released in a freely available public database meant as a resource for research on the immune response to SARS-CoV-2. The samples were drawn from the first 160 participants of the ongoing ImmuneRACE study and from some 1,300 subjects provided by 6 global collaborators. The sample metadata nearly always contained a de-identified subject ID, COVID-19 status, age in years and sex. Where HLA class I and class II types were available, the types were taken from metadata supplied by the sample provider, not from assay-based typing. Overall study outcomes, separate from this receptor: The quantity of clinical and demographic metadata differed by source and by participant and was supplied without curation.

In this sample, this clone turned up once. Its antigen is unknown. The sample holds no much larger clone one base away, and base qualities are not on file. Participants in the prospective study were enrolled through a virtual design, were aged roughly 18 to 100 years, and lived in about two dozen United States geographic areas. Cohort assignment in the prospective study relied on participant-reported clinical history from a screening survey and a study questionnaire. Each participant in the prospective study had whole blood, serum and a nasopharyngeal or oropharyngeal swab collected by mobile phlebotomists. Participants in the prospective study had the option to provide additional blood draws and questionnaires over a 2-month period. Blood samples from the prospective study were shipped frozen or at room temperature prior to DNA extraction. V is shortened by 6 bases, J by 6 bases, and the region joining them spans 18 bases. The germline V gene sets CDR1 to SGHDN and CDR2 to FVKESK. The cysteine opens and the phenylalanine closes a CDR3 of 15 amino acids. Only the CDR3 region is kept as DNA, spanning 45 bases read in frame from base 1.

The immunoSEQ Assay, a bias-controlled multiplex PCR, was used to amplify TCRbeta CDR3 regions from genomic DNA. The paper's processing steps were these. Nucleated cell counts per sample were estimated from amplification of reference gene primers within the assay. Sequence reads were collapsed and filtered to measure the absolute abundance of every unique TCRbeta CDR3 rearrangement. Productive Simpson clonality was computed per sample as the square root of Simpson's diversity index over productive rearrangements. TCRdb carries this immuneACCESS record with in-frame sequences only. Its versions omit some clonotypes, under half of them owing to an unresolved V gene in the studies checked, with the rest unexplained. Clone size and V and J calls were adopted from that table, with D and trimming inferred from the DNA. The sample includes about 140,000 clones, with 84% observed a single time. The ten biggest clones cover about 3.4% of the sample.

This sequence was found in a woman aged 45 to 65 with acute COVID-19. Input material: PBMCs or T cells enriched from blood (not recorded which). This sequence uses TRBV14 and TRBJ2-4; the D region possibly corresponds to TRBD2 (6 bases align). The CDR3 region: CASSSTRELRNIQYF. The nucleotide sequence reads TGTGCCAGCAGTTCTACACGGGAGTTGAGAAACATTCAGTACTTC.